This TCR beta chain comes out of a study of blood T cell repertoires in COVID-19. Repertoires were generated with immunoSEQ multiplex PCR, while TCRdb's copy carries only in-frame clones and drops some. The repertoire holds 53,000 or so clones, with around 84% as singletons. The sequenced material came from peripheral blood. The sequence came from a man in his sixties or seventies with active COVID-19.

CDR3 in amino acids: CASSRYNEQFF. As DNA, the CDR3 is TGTGCCAGCAGCCGCTACAATGAGCAGTTCTTC. The chain recombines TRBV7-6 with TRBJ2-1; no firm D call. The V gene lost 5 bases and the J gene lost 3 bases, with 2 bases spanning the gap. The CDR3 totals 11 residues. The germline gives CDR1 SGHVS, CDR2 FNYEAQ.